This TCR beta chain was captured in a study of blood T cells in healthy people across ages. Study conclusions and caveats: Diversity figures derived from one million T cells were judged to underestimate the true value. More naive CD4+ cells and higher diversity marked long-lived donors relative to aged donors. Naive T cell percentage by flow cytometry tracked strongly with beta diversity.

Trimming removed 8 bases at V and 6 bases at J, with 22 bases between. The germline V gene encodes CDR1 MDHEN and CDR2 SYDVKM. The CDR3 is 15 residues long. It was with a sample-barcoded 5' primer and a J-beta primer mix that a second PCR of about 7 to 12 cycles was run. Through a template-switch adaptor with 12 random nucleotides, each cDNA molecule received a tag. Using its own MiXCR run on the 5' RACE reads, TCRdb lists one record per CDR3 protein. The sample includes 380,000 or so distinct CDR3 sequences, about half seen only once; the top ten take under 65%. To note about this clonotype: Its target is not known. A read error may be the cause here, since a much bigger clone is one base away.

The clonotype originates from a man aged 60-69 years in good health. Sequenced material: blood. This chain connects TRBV28 to TRBJ1-2; the D gene is possibly TRBD1 (6 bases). CDR3 nucleotide sequence: TGTGCCAGCGGCAGGACAGCAGGGTTTACGGATGGCTACACCTTC. Encoded protein: CASGRTAGFTDGYTF.